These T cell receptor beta chains were read from a single sample in a study of control samples from healthy donors and cancer patients. Method: immunoSEQ multiplex PCR; TCRdb's copy keeps in-frame clones and lacks some. The table includes more than 65,000 clones, approximately 90% detected once. Sequencing input: PBMCs. These receptors were taken from a woman aged 55-69 years with head and neck cancer. Each CDR3 is given with its conserved first and last residue. Fields, in order: CDR3 protein, CDR3 DNA, J gene, clone size, D gene, V gene. D genes are given only for firm matches. Part of the rows lack a size; the others show once, few, many or a class for expanded clones.

cdr3_aa: CASSVALAENTGELFF; cdr3_nt: TGTGCCAGCAGCGTAGCTCTAGCCGAGAACACCGGGGAGCTGTTTTTT; j_call: TRBJ2-2; clone_size: -; d_call: -; v_call: TRBV9
cdr3_aa: CASRKDQIRSNEQFF; cdr3_nt: TGTGCCAGCAGAAAAGACCAAATCCGCTCGAATGAGCAGTTCTTC; j_call: TRBJ2-1; clone_size: -; d_call: -; v_call: TRBV27
cdr3_aa: CASREGQSPNEKLFF; cdr3_nt: TGTGCCAGTAGGGAGGGACAGTCCCCAAATGAAAAACTGTTTTTT; j_call: TRBJ1-4; clone_size: few; d_call: TRBD1; v_call: TRBV19
cdr3_aa: CASSTRGGSTGELFF; cdr3_nt: TGTGCCAGCAGCACCCGGGGGGGTTCCACCGGGGAGCTGTTTTTT; j_call: TRBJ2-2; clone_size: -; d_call: TRBD2; v_call: TRBV11-2
cdr3_aa: CASSPVLNTGELFF; cdr3_nt: TGTGCTAGCAGCCCCGTGCTGAACACCGGGGAGCTGTTTTTT; j_call: TRBJ2-2; clone_size: -; d_call: -; v_call: TRBV7-7
cdr3_aa: CAASGLATEQYF; cdr3_nt: TGTGCTGCGAGTGGATTGGCTACCGAGCAGTACTTC; j_call: TRBJ2-7; clone_size: -; d_call: -; v_call: TRBV6-5
cdr3_aa: CATSAGQGETQYF; cdr3_nt: TGTGCCACCAGTGCCGGACAGGGGGAGACCCAGTACTTC; j_call: TRBJ2-5; clone_size: -; d_call: TRBD1; v_call: TRBV24-1
cdr3_aa: CASRYRGDVSSTDTQYF; cdr3_nt: TGCGCCAGCAGGTACCGGGGGGACGTATCTAGCACAGATACGCAGTATTTT; j_call: TRBJ2-3; clone_size: once; d_call: TRBD2; v_call: TRBV5-1
cdr3_aa: CASSSKDGAGYTF; cdr3_nt: TGTGCCAGCTCATCAAAGGACGGGGCCGGCTACACCTTC; j_call: TRBJ1-2; clone_size: -; d_call: -; v_call: TRBV18
cdr3_aa: CASSLRASGNGEQFF; cdr3_nt: TGTGCCAGCAGCTTACGGGCTAGCGGGAACGGTGAGCAGTTCTTC; j_call: TRBJ2-1; clone_size: once; d_call: TRBD2; v_call: TRBV7-8
cdr3_aa: CAWTRDINYGYTF; cdr3_nt: TGTGCCTGGACCCGAGACATTAACTATGGCTACACCTTC; j_call: TRBJ1-2; clone_size: -; d_call: -; v_call: TRBV30
cdr3_aa: CASSVDPSGSGNEQFF; cdr3_nt: TGTGCCAGCAGCGTAGATCCTAGCGGGAGTGGCAATGAGCAGTTCTTC; j_call: TRBJ2-1; clone_size: -; d_call: TRBD2; v_call: TRBV9
cdr3_aa: CASSVGTSGLTDTQYF; cdr3_nt: TGTGCCAGCAGCGTCGGGACTAGCGGACTCACAGATACGCAGTATTTT; j_call: TRBJ2-3; clone_size: -; d_call: TRBD2; v_call: TRBV9
cdr3_aa: CASSLRLAGVSYEQYF; cdr3_nt: TGTGCCAGCAGCTTGCGCCTAGCGGGAGTGTCCTACGAGCAGTACTTC; j_call: TRBJ2-7; clone_size: -; d_call: TRBD2; v_call: TRBV5-4
cdr3_aa: CASSTVPGSQETQYF; cdr3_nt: TGTGCCAGCTCTACCGTACCAGGCAGCCAAGAGACCCAGTACTTC; j_call: TRBJ2-5; clone_size: -; d_call: -; v_call: TRBV18
cdr3_aa: CASRVAGVYNEQFF; cdr3_nt: TGTGCCAGCAGAGTAGCGGGTGTTTACAATGAGCAGTTCTTC; j_call: TRBJ2-1; clone_size: -; d_call: TRBD2; v_call: TRBV6-5
cdr3_aa: CATSGVNSGNTIYF; cdr3_nt: TGTGCCACCTCAGGAGTAAATTCTGGAAACACCATATATTTT; j_call: TRBJ1-3; clone_size: -; d_call: -; v_call: TRBV6-4
cdr3_aa: CASRLAGADTQYF; cdr3_nt: TGTGCCAGCAGACTAGCGGGAGCCGATACGCAGTATTTT; j_call: TRBJ2-3; clone_size: -; d_call: TRBD2; v_call: TRBV12-3/TRBV12-4
cdr3_aa: CASSGLAGSTDTQYF; cdr3_nt: TGTGCCAGCAGTGGCTTAGCGGGGAGCACAGATACGCAGTATTTT; j_call: TRBJ2-3; clone_size: -; d_call: TRBD2; v_call: TRBV6-2/TRBV6-3
cdr3_aa: CASSQDRYEQYF; cdr3_nt: TGTGCCAGCAGCCAAGATAGGTACGAGCAGTACTTC; j_call: TRBJ2-7; clone_size: -; d_call: -; v_call: TRBV14
cdr3_aa: CATSKDRDRGYEQYF; cdr3_nt: TGTGCCACCAGCAAAGACCGGGACAGGGGCTACGAGCAGTACTTC; j_call: TRBJ2-7; clone_size: once; d_call: TRBD1; v_call: TRBV15
cdr3_aa: CASSPLAGEGHEQYF; cdr3_nt: TGTGCCAGCAGCCCGCTAGCGGGAGAAGGCCACGAGCAGTACTTC; j_call: TRBJ2-7; clone_size: -; d_call: TRBD2; v_call: TRBV16
cdr3_aa: CASSYAAGDSYEQYF; cdr3_nt: TGTGCCAGCAGTTACGCAGCGGGAGACTCCTACGAGCAGTACTTC; j_call: TRBJ2-7; clone_size: -; d_call: TRBD2; v_call: TRBV6-5
cdr3_aa: CASTKEPYEQYF; cdr3_nt: TGTGCCAGCACTAAAGAGCCCTACGAGCAGTACTTC; j_call: TRBJ2-7; clone_size: -; d_call: -; v_call: TRBV12-3/TRBV12-4
cdr3_aa: CASSLYFLRGGDTGELFF; cdr3_nt: TGCGCCAGCAGCTTGTACTTCCTACGGGGAGGGGACACCGGGGAGCTGTTTTTT; j_call: TRBJ2-2; clone_size: -; d_call: TRBD2; v_call: TRBV5-1
cdr3_aa: CASSTSRSSYNSPLHF; cdr3_nt: TGTGCCAGCAGTACTTCAAGGAGCTCCTATAATTCACCCCTCCACTTT; j_call: TRBJ1-6; clone_size: -; d_call: -; v_call: TRBV27
cdr3_aa: CASSESLAYNEQFF; cdr3_nt: TGTGCCAGCAGTGAGTCTCTAGCCTACAATGAGCAGTTCTTC; j_call: TRBJ2-1; clone_size: -; d_call: -; v_call: TRBV2
cdr3_aa: CASSNAGGAWETQYF; cdr3_nt: TGCGCCAGCAGTAACGCAGGGGGCGCATGGGAGACCCAGTACTTC; j_call: TRBJ2-5; clone_size: -; d_call: TRBD1; v_call: TRBV10-2